A selection of T cell receptor beta chains follows, all from one sample in a study of cytomegalovirus exposure and HLA in healthy donors. Sequenced by immunoSEQ multiplex PCR; TCRdb stores in-frame clones only, minus some. The sample has about 120,000 clones, 80% seen once. Sequencing was performed on PBMCs. The receptors shown here come from a female donor in good health and CMV-seropositive. Both conserved end residues are part of each CDR3. The order of the fields is J gene, clone size, D gene, V gene, CDR3 DNA, CDR3 protein. A D gene is named only where the DNA matches it firmly. Part of the rows lack a size; the others show once, few, many or a class for expanded clones.

>TRBJ1-1|NA|NA|TRBV5-1
TGCGCCAGCAGCGCAATTGGACTGGGGAACACTGAAGCTTTCTTT
CASSAIGLGNTEAFF
>TRBJ1-1|few|NA|TRBV2
TGTGCCAGCAGTGATGGGCAGGGGCTTGGGACTGAAGCTTTCTTT
CASSDGQGLGTEAFF
>TRBJ2-3|NA|TRBD2|TRBV4-3
TGCGCCAGCAGCCAAAGACTAGCGGGGGGTGCAGATACGCAGTATTTT
CASSQRLAGGADTQYF
>TRBJ1-1|few|NA|TRBV6-6
TGTGCCAGCAGTTCGAGTATCGGTGAAGCTTTCTTT
CASSSSIGEAFF
>TRBJ2-3|NA|NA|TRBV7-9
TGTGCCAGCAGCTGGACTAGCACAGATACGCAGTATTTT
CASSWTSTDTQYF
>TRBJ1-1|NA|TRBD1|TRBV27
TGTGCCAGCAGTTTACAGGGGGACACTGAAGCTTTCTTT
CASSLQGDTEAFF
>TRBJ2-7|NA|NA|TRBV30
TGTGCCTGGAGTGTAGGGAGAGTTTACGAGCAGTACTTC
CAWSVGRVYEQYF
>TRBJ1-4|NA|TRBD1|TRBV30
TGTGCCTGGTCCGGGACAGGGATAGAAAAACTGTTTTTT
CAWSGTGIEKLFF
>TRBJ2-7|few|NA|TRBV19
TGTGCCAGTAGTATGCACGGTACCTACGAGCAGTACTTC
CASSMHGTYEQYF
>TRBJ2-5|NA|NA|TRBV5-4
TGTGCCAGCAGCTTGGGCGGGGTGGCCCAGTACTTC
CASSLGGVAQYF
>TRBJ2-5|NA|TRBD2|TRBV7-2
TGTGCCAGCAGCCTGGGACTAGCGGGGATGCAAGAGACCCAGTACTTC
CASSLGLAGMQETQYF
>TRBJ1-4|once|NA|TRBV5-1
TGCGCCAGCAGCTTGGCCGGTGAAAAACTGTTTTTT
CASSLAGEKLFF
>TRBJ1-1|NA|TRBD1|TRBV6-1
TGTGCCAGCAGCAACAGGGGGCGGAACACTGAAGCTTTCTTT
CASSNRGRNTEAFF
>TRBJ2-7|once|TRBD1|TRBV18
TGTGCCAGCTCACCAGGGACAGGGGCGGATAACGAGCAGTACTTC
CASSPGTGADNEQYF
>TRBJ2-1|NA|NA|TRBV7-3
TGTGCCAGCAGCTTGAGACTAGACTCCTACAATGAGCAGTTCTTC
CASSLRLDSYNEQFF
>TRBJ2-7|NA|NA|TRBV30
TGTGCCTGGATGGCAGGGGCGACTCAGTACTTC
CAWMAGATQYF
>TRBJ2-5|once|NA|TRBV28
TGTGCCAGCAGTCTCAGGGGGGACCAAGAGACCCAGTACTTC
CASSLRGDQETQYF
>TRBJ2-3|few|TRBD1|TRBV7-9
TGTGCCAGCAGCGTCGGACAGGGAGGAACAGATACGCAGTATTTT
CASSVGQGGTDTQYF
>TRBJ2-7|NA|TRBD1|TRBV10-3
TGTGCCATCAGTCATGGACAGGGGGCAGGAGAGCAGTACTTC
CAISHGQGAGEQYF
>TRBJ2-1|NA|NA|TRBV2
TGTGCCAGCAGACGACCAGGAGGGAACGATGAGCAGTTCTTC
CASRRPGGNDEQFF
>TRBJ1-4|NA|NA|TRBV5-1
TGCGCCAGCAGCCTGGAGGGCGGGGACGATGAAAAACTGTTTTTT
CASSLEGGDDEKLFF
>TRBJ2-7|NA|NA|TRBV6-1
TGTGCCAGCAGTGTTACAGGATATAATTACGAGCAGTACTTC
CASSVTGYNYEQYF
>TRBJ2-1|NA|TRBD2|TRBV19
TGTGCCAGTACCACTTCGGGACTAGCGGGATCAGGGTATGAGCAGTTCTTC
CASTTSGLAGSGYEQFF
>TRBJ1-2|NA|NA|TRBV4-2
TGTGCCAGCAGCCAAGAGACAGGTGGCTACACCTTC
CASSQETGGYTF
>TRBJ1-2|NA|TRBD1|TRBV5-1
TGCGCCAGCAGCTCCTGGACAGGATTGGGCTATGGCTACACCTTC
CASSSWTGLGYGYTF
>TRBJ2-5|NA|TRBD2|TRBV30
TGTGCCTGGAGTGCCCTCGGGGGGGGAGAGACCCAGTACTTC
CAWSALGGGETQYF
>TRBJ2-7|NA|NA|TRBV4-1
TGCGCCAGCAGCCAAATTCGGCAGGCCACCTACGAGCAGTACTTC
CASSQIRQATYEQYF
>TRBJ2-5|NA|TRBD1|TRBV9
TGTGCCAGCAGCCGCGTTGGGACAGGGCAAGAGACCCAGTACTTC
CASSRVGTGQETQYF
>TRBJ2-4|NA|NA|TRBV2
TGTGCCAGCAGGACAGCCAGCTCTCAGCTTCAGTACTTC
CASRTASSQLQYF
>TRBJ1-1|NA|TRBD1|TRBV5-1
TGCGCCAGCAGGTGGCAGGGGGCTGTGAACACTGAAGCTTTCTTT
CASRWQGAVNTEAFF
>TRBJ2-2|NA|NA|TRBV2
TGTGCCAGCAGTGTGGGGCTAGGAATGGCCGGGGAGCTGTTTTTT
CASSVGLGMAGELFF
>TRBJ2-7|NA|NA|TRBV9
TGTGCCAGCAGCGTAGGGGCGGACAGCGCGTCCTACGAGCAGTACTTC
CASSVGADSASYEQYF
>TRBJ1-5|NA|NA|TRBV28
TGTGCCAGCAGTTCCTTACTCGTTTTGGGCAATCAGCCCCAGCATTTT
CASSSLLVLGNQPQHF
>TRBJ2-7|NA|NA|TRBV6-5
TGTGCCAGCAGTTACCTAGACCCCTACGAGCAGTACTTC
CASSYLDPYEQYF
>TRBJ2-7|NA|NA|TRBV7-8
TGTGCCAGCAGCTTTCAACAGCACACCTACGAGCAGTACTTC
CASSFQQHTYEQYF
>TRBJ1-2|NA|NA|TRBV2
TGTGCCAGCAGTGAATCTGCGGGGCAGTACTATGGCTACACCTTC
CASSESAGQYYGYTF
>TRBJ1-1|NA|NA|TRBV5-1
TGCGCCAGCAGCTTGGCGTCCCAGAAAAACACTGAAGCTTTCTTT
CASSLASQKNTEAFF
>TRBJ2-6|few|TRBD1|TRBV2
TGTGCCAGCAGGGACAGGGTGGGCGCTGGGGCCAACGTCCTGACTTTC
CASRDRVGAGANVLTF
>TRBJ1-6|NA|TRBD1|TRBV7-2
TGTGCCAGCAGCTTCATAGGACAGGGTAATTCACCCCTCCACTTT
CASSFIGQGNSPLHF
>TRBJ1-4|NA|NA|TRBV5-6
TGTGCCAGCAGCTACCAGGGTGCAACTAATGAAAAACTGTTTTTT
CASSYQGATNEKLFF